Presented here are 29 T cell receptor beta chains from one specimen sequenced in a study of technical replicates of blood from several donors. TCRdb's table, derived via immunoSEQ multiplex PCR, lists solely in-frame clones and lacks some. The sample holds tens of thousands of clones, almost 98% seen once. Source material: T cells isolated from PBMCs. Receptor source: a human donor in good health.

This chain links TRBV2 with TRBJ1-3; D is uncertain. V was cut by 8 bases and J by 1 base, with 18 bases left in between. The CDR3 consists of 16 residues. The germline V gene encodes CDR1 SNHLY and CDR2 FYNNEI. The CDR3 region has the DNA TGTGCCAGCGACCATAGCATGAGACCGTCTGGAAACACCATATATTTT. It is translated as CASDHSMRPSGNTIYF. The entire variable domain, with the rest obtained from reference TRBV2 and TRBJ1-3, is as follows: EPEVTQTPSHQVTQMGQEVILRCVPISNHLYFYWYRQILGQKVEFLVSFYNNEISEKSEIFDDQFSVERPDGSNFTLKIRSTKLEDSAMYFCASDHSMRPSGNTIYFGEGSWLTVV.

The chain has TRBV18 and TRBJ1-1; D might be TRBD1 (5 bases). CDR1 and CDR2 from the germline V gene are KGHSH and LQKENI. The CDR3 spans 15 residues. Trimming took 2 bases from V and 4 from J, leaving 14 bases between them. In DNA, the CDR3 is TGTGCCAGCTCACCATTCGCCTCGCAGGGCACTGAAGCTTTCTTT. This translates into CASSPFASQGTEAFF. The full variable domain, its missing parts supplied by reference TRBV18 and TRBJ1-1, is NAGVMQNPRHLVRRRGQEARLRCSPMKGHSHVYWYRQLPEEGLKFMVYLQKENIIDESGMPKERFSAEFPKEGPSILRIQQVVRGDSAAYFCASSPFASQGTEAFFGQGTRLTVV.

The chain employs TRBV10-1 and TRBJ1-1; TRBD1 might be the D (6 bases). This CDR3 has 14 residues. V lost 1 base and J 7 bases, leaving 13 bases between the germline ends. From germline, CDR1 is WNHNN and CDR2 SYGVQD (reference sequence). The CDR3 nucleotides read TGCGCCAGCAGTGAGTATACAGGGTCCCATGAAGCTTTCTTT. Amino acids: CASSEYTGSHEAFF.

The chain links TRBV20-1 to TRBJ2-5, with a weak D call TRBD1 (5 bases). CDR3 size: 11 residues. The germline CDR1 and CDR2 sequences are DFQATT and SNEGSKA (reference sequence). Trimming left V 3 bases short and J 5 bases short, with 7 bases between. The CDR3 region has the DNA TGCAGTGCTAGGGGGCGCGAGACCCAGTACTTC. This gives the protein CSARGRETQYF.

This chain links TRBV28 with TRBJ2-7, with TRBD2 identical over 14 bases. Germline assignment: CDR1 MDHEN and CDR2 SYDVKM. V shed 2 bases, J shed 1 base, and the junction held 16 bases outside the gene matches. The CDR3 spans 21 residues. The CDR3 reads CASSLVPGTSGRNVGSYEQYF. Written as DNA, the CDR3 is TGTGCCAGCAGTTTAGTTCCCGGGACTAGCGGGAGAAATGTTGGGTCCTACGAGCAGTACTTC.

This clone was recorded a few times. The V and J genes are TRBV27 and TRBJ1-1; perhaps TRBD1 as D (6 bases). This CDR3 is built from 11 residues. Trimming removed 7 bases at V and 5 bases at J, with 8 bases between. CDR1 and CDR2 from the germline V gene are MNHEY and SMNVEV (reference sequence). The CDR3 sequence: CASKGGTEAFF. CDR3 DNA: TGTGCCAGCAAGGGGGGGACTGAAGCTTTCTTT.

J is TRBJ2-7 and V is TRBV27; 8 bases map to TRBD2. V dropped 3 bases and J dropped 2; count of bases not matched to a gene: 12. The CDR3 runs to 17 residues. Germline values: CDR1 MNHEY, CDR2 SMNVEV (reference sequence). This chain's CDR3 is CASSFYAKAGVTYEQYF. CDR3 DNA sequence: TGTGCCAGCAGTTTTTACGCCAAAGCGGGAGTCACCTACGAGCAGTACTTC.

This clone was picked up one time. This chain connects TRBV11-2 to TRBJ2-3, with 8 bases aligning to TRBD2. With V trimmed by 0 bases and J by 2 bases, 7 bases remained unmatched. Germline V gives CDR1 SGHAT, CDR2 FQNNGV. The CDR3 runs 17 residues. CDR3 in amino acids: CASSLDSRGAFTDTQYF. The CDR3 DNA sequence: TGTGCCAGCAGCTTAGACTCGCGGGGGGCCTTCACAGATACGCAGTATTTT.

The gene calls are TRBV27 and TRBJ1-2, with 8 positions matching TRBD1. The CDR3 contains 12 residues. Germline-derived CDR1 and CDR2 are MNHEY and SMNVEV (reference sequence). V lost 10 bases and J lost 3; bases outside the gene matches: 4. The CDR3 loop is CATYRGYYGYTF. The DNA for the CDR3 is TGTGCCACCTACAGGGGGTACTATGGCTACACCTTC.

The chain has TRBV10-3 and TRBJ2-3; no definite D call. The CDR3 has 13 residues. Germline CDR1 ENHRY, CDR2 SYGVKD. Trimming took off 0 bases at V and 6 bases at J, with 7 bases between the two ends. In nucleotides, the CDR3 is TGTGCCATCAGTGAGTCGGGCGCCGATACGCAGTATTTT. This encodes CAISESGADTQYF.

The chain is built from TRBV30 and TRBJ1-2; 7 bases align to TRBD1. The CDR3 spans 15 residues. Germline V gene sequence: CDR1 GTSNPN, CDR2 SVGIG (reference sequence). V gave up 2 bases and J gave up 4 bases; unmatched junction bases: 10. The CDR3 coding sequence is TGTGCCTGGAGTCCGGCCGACAGGGACGCCTATGGCTACACCTTC. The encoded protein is CAWSPADRDAYGYTF.

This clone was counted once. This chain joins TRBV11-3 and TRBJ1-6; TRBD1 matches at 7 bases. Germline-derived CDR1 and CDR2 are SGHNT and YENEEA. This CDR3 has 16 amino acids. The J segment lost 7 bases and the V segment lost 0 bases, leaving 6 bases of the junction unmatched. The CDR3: CASSLDTGTANSPLHF. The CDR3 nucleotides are TGTGCCAGCAGCTTAGATACCGGGACAGCCAATTCACCCCTCCACTTT.

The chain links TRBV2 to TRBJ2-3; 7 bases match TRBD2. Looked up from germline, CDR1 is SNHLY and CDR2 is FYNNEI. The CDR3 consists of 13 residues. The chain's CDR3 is CAAGREGTDTQYF. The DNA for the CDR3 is TGTGCAGCGGGAAGGGAAGGCACAGATACGCAGTATTTT. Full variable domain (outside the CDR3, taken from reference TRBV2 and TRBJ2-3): EPEVTQTPSHQVTQMGQEVILRCVPISNHLYFYWYRQILGQKVEFLVSFYNNEISEKSEIFDDQFSVERPDGSNFTLKIRSTKLEDSAMYFCAAGREGTDTQYFGPGTRLTVL.

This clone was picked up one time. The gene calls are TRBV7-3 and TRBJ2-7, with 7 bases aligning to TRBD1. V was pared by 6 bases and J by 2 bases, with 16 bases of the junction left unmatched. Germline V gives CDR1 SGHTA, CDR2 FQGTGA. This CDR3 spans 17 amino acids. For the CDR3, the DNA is TGTGCCAGCAGTCGACTTAAGTTGCAGGGGGTTCCCTACGAGCAGTACTTC. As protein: CASSRLKLQGVPYEQYF.

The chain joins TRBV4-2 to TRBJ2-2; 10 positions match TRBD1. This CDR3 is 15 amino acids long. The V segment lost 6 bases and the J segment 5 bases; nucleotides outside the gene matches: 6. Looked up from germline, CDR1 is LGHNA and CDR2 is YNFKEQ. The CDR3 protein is CASRDRDRGTGELFF. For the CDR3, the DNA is TGTGCCAGCAGAGACCGGGACAGGGGAACCGGGGAGCTGTTTTTT.

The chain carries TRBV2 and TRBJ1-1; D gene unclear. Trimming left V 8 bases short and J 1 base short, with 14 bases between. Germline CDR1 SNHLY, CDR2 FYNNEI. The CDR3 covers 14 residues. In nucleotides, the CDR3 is TGTGCCAGCTCAGTAAGAGGAGGGAACACTGAAGCTTTCTTT. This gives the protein CASSVRGGNTEAFF.

The CDR3 protein is CASLIEQAAYGYTF. The CDR3 nucleotides read TGTGCCAGCCTCATCGAACAGGCGGCCTATGGCTACACCTTC. The chain links TRBV2 to TRBJ1-2; a weak D match, TRBD1 (5 bases). Deletions cut 8 bases from V and 4 bases from J, with 17 bases between. The CDR3 is 14 amino acids. Germline V lookup: CDR1 SNHLY, CDR2 FYNNEI.

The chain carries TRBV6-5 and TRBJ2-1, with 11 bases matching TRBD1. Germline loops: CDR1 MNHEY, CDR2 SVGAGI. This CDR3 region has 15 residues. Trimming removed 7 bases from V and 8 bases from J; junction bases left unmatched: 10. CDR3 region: CASKRTGGVGDEQFF. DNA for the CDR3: TGTGCCAGCAAGAGGACAGGGGGCGTAGGCGATGAGCAGTTCTTC.

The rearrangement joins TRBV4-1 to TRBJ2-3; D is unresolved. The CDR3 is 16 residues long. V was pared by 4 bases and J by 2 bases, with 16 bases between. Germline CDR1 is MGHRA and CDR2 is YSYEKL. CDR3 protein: CASSLFVPRSTDTQYF. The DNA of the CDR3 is TGCGCCAGCAGCCTATTCGTTCCTAGATCCACAGATACGCAGTATTTT.

CDR3 DNA sequence: TGTGCCAGCAGTTGGGGAGGTCCAGCGACGGATGGCTACACCTTC. Translated, it gives CASSWGGPATDGYTF. The gene calls are TRBV6-1 and TRBJ1-2; D remains ambiguous. The germline V and J ends were trimmed by 5 bases and 6 bases, with 19 bases remaining between them. Germline CDR1 reads MNHNS; CDR2 reads SASEGT. This CDR3 spans 15 amino acids.

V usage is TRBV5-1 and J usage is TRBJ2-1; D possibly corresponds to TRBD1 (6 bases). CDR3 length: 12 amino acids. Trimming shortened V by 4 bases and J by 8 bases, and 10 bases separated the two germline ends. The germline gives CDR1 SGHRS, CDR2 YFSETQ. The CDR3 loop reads CASSPQGHEQFF. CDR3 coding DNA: TGCGCCAGCAGCCCACAGGGCCATGAGCAGTTCTTC. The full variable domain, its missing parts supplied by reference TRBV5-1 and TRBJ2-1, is KAGVTQTPRYLIKTRGQQVTLSCSPISGHRSVSWYQQTPGQGLQFLFEYFSETQRNKGNFPGRFSGRQFSNSRSEMNVSTLELGDSALYLCASSPQGHEQFFGPGTRLTVL.

In nucleotides, the CDR3 is TGTGCCAGCAGCCGACAGGGGGCGGTCACTGAAGCTTTCTTT. Protein sequence: CASSRQGAVTEAFF. The chain couples TRBV7-9 to TRBJ1-1; 10 bases agree with TRBD1. The V and J ends lost 5 bases and 4 bases, in that order; junction bases with no gene match: 4. The CDR3 is 14 residues long. Per germline, CDR1 SEHNR and CDR2 FQNEAQ (reference sequence).

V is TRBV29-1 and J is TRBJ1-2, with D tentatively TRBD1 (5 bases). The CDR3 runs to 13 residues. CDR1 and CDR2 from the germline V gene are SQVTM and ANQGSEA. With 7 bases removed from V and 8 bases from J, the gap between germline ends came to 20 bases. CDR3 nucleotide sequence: TGCAGCGCTGGGGGGGAACGGAGGGAGGGCTACACCTTC. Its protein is CSAGGERREGYTF.

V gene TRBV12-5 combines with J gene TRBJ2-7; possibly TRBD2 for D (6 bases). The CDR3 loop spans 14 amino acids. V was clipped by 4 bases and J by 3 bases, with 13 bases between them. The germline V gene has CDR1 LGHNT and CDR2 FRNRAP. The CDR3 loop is CASGSLRGSYEQYF. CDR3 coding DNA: TGTGCTAGTGGTTCTCTCCGGGGGAGCTACGAGCAGTACTTC.

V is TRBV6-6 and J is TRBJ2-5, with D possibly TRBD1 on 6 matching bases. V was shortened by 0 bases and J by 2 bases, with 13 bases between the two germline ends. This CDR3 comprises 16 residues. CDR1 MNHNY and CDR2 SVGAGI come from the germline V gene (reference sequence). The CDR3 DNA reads TGTGCCAGCAGTTACTCGTCGACAGGCGGACAAGAGACCCAGTACTTC. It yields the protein CASSYSSTGGQETQYF.

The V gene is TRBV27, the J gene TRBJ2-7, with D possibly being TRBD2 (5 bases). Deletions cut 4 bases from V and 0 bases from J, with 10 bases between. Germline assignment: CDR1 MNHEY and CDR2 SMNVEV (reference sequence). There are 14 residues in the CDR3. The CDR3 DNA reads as TGTGCCAGCAGTTCCTTAGGGAGCTCCTACGAGCAGTACTTC. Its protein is CASSSLGSSYEQYF.

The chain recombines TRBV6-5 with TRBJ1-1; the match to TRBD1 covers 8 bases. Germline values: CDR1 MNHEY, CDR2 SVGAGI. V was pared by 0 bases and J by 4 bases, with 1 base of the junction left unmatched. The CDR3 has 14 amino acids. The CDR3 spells CASSYSTGGTEAFF. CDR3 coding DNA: TGTGCCAGCAGTTACTCTACAGGGGGCACTGAAGCTTTCTTT.

The CDR3 DNA follows: TGTGCCAGCAGCTTAGAGACAGGGGACGAGCAGTACTTC. Its protein product is CASSLETGDEQYF. The V call is TRBV7-9, the J call TRBJ2-7; TRBD1 matches 8 bases. CDR3 size: 13 residues. Germline V CDR1 and CDR2: SEHNR, FQNEAQ (reference sequence). Trimming cost V 1 base and J 5 bases; bases outside gene matches: 1.

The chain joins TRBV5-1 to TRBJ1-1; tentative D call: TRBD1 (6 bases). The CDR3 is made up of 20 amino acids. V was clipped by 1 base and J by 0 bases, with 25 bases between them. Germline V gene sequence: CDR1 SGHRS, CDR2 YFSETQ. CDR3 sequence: CASSLTGYGERVAMNTEAFF. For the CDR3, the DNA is TGCGCCAGCAGCTTGACAGGGTACGGCGAGCGAGTGGCAATGAACACTGAAGCTTTCTTT.